The subject of this entry is one TCR beta chain. This clone's antigen is unknown. This sample stems from a study of cytomegalovirus exposure and HLA in healthy donors (dated 2017 in TCRdb). Regarding the research as a whole: According to an earlier analysis of several hundred of the donors, 150 million to 200 million T cells yielded approximately 120 million unique TCR beta sequences and more than 250 Gb of sequence data. An early release that covered approximately 600 HLA-typed donors contained approximately 300 gigabases of sequencing data and 70 million to 100 million unique TCR sequences. Of the roughly 390 genotyped donors, over 70% fell in the genetic ancestry cluster associated with self-reported Caucasian donors. The study aimed to test whether signatures of past pathogen exposure could be identified by cataloging public T cell receptors. The study profiled the T cell repertoires of under 850 subjects by immunosequencing and related them to cytomegalovirus serostatus. Besides the first cohort of about 730 subjects, a separate validation cohort made up of about 120 different subjects was used. To predict cytomegalovirus infection status, the study brought together high-throughput TCR immunosequencing, statistical association of individual TCRs with disease status, and machine learning. In a later analysis, previously published TCR beta repertoires from several hundred donors were re-analyzed and high-resolution HLA genotyping was added so that TCR occurrence patterns could be studied. In the later analysis, no new phenotypic data were used to find candidate immune exposures; instead, reliance was placed on TCR beta sequences and their occurrence across donors. To decide whether each TCR beta V gene segment behaved as functional or pseudogenic, an earlier analysis of some 600 of the donors relied on high-throughput TCR beta sequencing. Alongside the repertoire data, information on donor age, sex, ethnicity and CMV serostatus was compiled. A later genetic analysis used genome-wide SNP genotypes for about three fifths of the roughly 700 donors, treating that subset as a discovery cohort. Every repertoire in the discovery cohort had been generated on one and the same sequencing platform. Both class I and class II loci were covered by HLA typing, at four-digit resolution. Typing coverage varied by locus: roughly 629-630 donors for A, B, C, DRB1 and DQB1; approximately 560 for DQA1; over 600 for DPA1; roughly 470 for DPB1. A handful of DR-DQ haplotypes were handled as single units for association and clustering because linkage in the cohort was strong. On average, 235,054 unique TCR beta nucleotide sequences were sequenced per donor among about 400 genotyped donors of the cohort, with around 19% of those sequences being non-productive. Broad study findings and their caveats: A later analysis found that most CMV-associated TCR beta chains appeared HLA-restricted, with HLA associations seemingly driven largely by CMV exposure. A few of the identified cytomegalovirus-associated TCR beta chains were confirmed in vitro to be specific for cytomegalovirus antigens. Over 15 rarely observed V segments, including chromosome 9 orphons, were excluded from the earlier analysis of approximately 500 of the donors because counts were too low. Cytomegalovirus status was reported to be diagnosed by the classifier with high specificity and sensitivity in both the original and validation cohorts. A further reported finding was that TCR beta sequences accurately predicted the HLA-A and HLA-B alleles for most subjects in the first cohort. A later analysis associated 16,951 TCR beta sequences with specific HLA alleles at a false discovery rate of 0.05. In the study, about 150 TCR beta chains were listed as associated with cytomegalovirus. It was suggested by the authors that the approach could potentially be generalized to other disease states and immunological phenotypes. A later genetic analysis reported fewer N-insertions in productive TCRs among donors in an Asian-associated ancestry cluster than the roughly 620-donor mean. Across donors, most TCR sequences were observed very rarely, whereas some public TCRs were present in many individuals. Compared with equally common non-associated chains, HLA-associated TCR beta chains in a later analysis were more clonally expanded and had lower generation probabilities. Presence/absence analyses assumed roughly uniform sequencing depth across donors, an assumption that may not hold. Correlated functional status among segregating V segments might reflect linkage disequilibrium, but an unknown experimental factor could not be ruled out. In a later genetic analysis, a missense DCLRE1C variant was associated with V-gene and J-gene trimming of TCR beta chains, and the association was replicated in an independent cohort. A cluster of highly shared sequence variants was judged likely to be a technical artifact of the sequencing pipeline. In an earlier analysis of 500 to 650 of the donors, most TCR beta V segments appeared in productive rearrangements about 87% or about 30% of the time, broadly matching IMGT annotations. This cohort had only TCR beta chains sequenced, and the lack of alpha or paired-chain data limited which features could be detected. Because the 87-base-pair reads could not distinguish some IMGT-functional V segments, including TRBV6-2 and TRBV6-3, those segments were excluded. Several of the top co-occurrence clusters appeared to be linked to parvovirus B19, influenza, CMV and Epstein-Barr virus, according to a later analysis. CMV serostatus was the only immune exposure information available for the cohort. Because HLA typing was unavailable for some donors at each locus, only the typed subset was used in association tests. In a later analysis, the rate of TCR association differed among HLA loci, with DRB1 alleles having the most associated TCRs and HLA-C alleles having the fewest. Strong co-occurrence of HLA alleles, especially DR and DQ, made assigning TCR associations to individual alleles difficult.

The library was built by means of the immunoSEQ multiplex PCR assay. For the multiplex PCR, a mixture combining 60 forward primers for TCR Vbeta segments and 13 reverse primers for TCR Jbeta segments was used. The CDR3 region of rearranged TCR beta genes was amplified from genomic DNA with a multiplex PCR assay. The amplified TCR beta libraries were sequenced on the Illumina HiSeq System as 87-base-pair reads. The original methods were these. Across the roughly 670 repertoires, a later analysis counted 80 million or so unique TCR beta chains, around 11 million of which were shared by at least two donors. A nearest-neighbor algorithm error-corrected the raw reads and collapsed the reads into unique sequences, merging closely related sequences to remove PCR and sequencing errors. CDR3 sequences were aligned to IMGT reference sequences to assign V, D and J gene segments. For a sequence to be retained, a match of at least six nucleotides was required to both a V gene segment and a J gene segment. A rearrangement counted as productive if the CDR3 had no stop codons and remained in frame with V and J, and every other rearrangement counted as non-productive. CDR3 was defined by IMGT convention, running from the second conserved V-encoded cysteine to the conserved J-encoded phenylalanine. The earlier analysis of about 610 of the donors excluded sequences that lacked an unambiguous match to a single V gene segment. An earlier analysis of fewer than 650 of the donors classified V segments as functional when productive rearrangements were above 56.7% and as segregating when the standard deviation between donors was above 5%. A statistical classification framework was developed to diagnose cytomegalovirus status using the catalog of TCR beta chain sequences. In a later analysis, V and J genes were assigned by comparing TCR nucleotide sequences against IMGT/GENE-DB human TR gene sequences. The TCRdist pipeline was used in a later analysis to assign CDR3 sequences and most-parsimonious VDJ recombination scenarios. In a later analysis, each TCR beta chain was defined by its CDR3 amino acid sequence together with its V-gene family, and reads without a unique V-gene family were excluded. A later analysis removed 500 to 600 highly shared, low-generation-probability nucleotide sequences to deal with suspected cross-contamination and a sequencing artifact. For each public chain, a later analysis derived a clonal expansion index from normalized ranks of inferred template counts within each repertoire. Generation probabilities in a later analysis came from a VDJ recombination model fitted to out-of-frame rearrangements, and those results were checked against IGoR. In a later analysis, TCR-TCR, TCR-HLA and TCR-CMV co-occurrence was scored with hypergeometric tests, and a repertoire-size bias correction was applied to TCR pairs. To estimate false discovery rates, a later analysis permuted the HLA or CMV assignments 20 times. In a later analysis, co-occurring TCRs were grouped using DBSCAN, and TCRdist sequence similarity was added for clustering within HLA-allele-positive subsets. Repertoires with fewer than 30,000 or more than 120,000 public chains were left out of co-occurrence clustering, as were five repertoires with anomalous nucleotide sharing. TCRdb stores this immuneACCESS table with in-frame sequences only. Part of the clones is absent; in the studies checked, under half of the shortfall reflects unresolved V genes, and no reason is known for the rest. V, J and clone size are taken as reported in that table, and D and trimming were inferred from the DNA itself. This specimen's table enumerates about 75,000 clones. The ten largest make up roughly 2.8% of the sample.

CDR1 MDHEN and CDR2 SYDVKM were looked up in the germline V gene. Including the terminal cysteine and phenylalanine, the CDR3 comprises 12 residues. The entry retains the CDR3 DNA only, 36 bases that are in frame from base 1. Trimming costs V 6 bases and J 10 bases, and their ends lie 15 bases apart. The cohort comprised several hundred healthy bone marrow donors. All cohort members were sampled while nominally healthy, although unrecorded immune exposures were likely present. The donor tested CMV seronegative and was one of the 352 seronegative cohort members. Every donor gave a peripheral blood sample, and the peripheral blood mononuclear cells from that sample were used for TCR beta sequencing. Genomic DNA extraction from the blood cell samples was performed with the Qiagen DNeasy Blood Extraction Kit.

The chain couples TRBV28 to TRBJ1-1; no confident D gene assignment can be made. The sample was PBMCs. The receptor was derived from a man aged 35 to 55 in good health and CMV-seronegative. CDR3 protein: CASSIPGRGAFF. At the DNA level, the sequence is TGTGCCAGCAGCATCCCTGGGCGTGGAGCTTTCTTT.